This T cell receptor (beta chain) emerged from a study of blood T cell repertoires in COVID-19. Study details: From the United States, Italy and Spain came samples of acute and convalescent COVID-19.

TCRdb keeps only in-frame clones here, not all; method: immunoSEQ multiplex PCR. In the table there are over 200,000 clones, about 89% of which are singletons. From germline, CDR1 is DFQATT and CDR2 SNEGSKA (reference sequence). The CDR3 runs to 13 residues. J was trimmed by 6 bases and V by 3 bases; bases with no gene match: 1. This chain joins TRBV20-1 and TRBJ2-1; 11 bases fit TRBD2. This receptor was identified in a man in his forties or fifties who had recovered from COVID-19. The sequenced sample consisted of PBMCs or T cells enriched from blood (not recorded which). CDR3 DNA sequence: TGCAGTGCTAGTAGCGGGAGGGCCAATGAGCAGTTCTTC. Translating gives CSASSGRANEQFF.